This is a list of T cell receptor beta chains from one sample in a study of CD8 T cells in ankylosing spondylitis. MiXCR was run by TCRdb on the 5' RACE reads, yielding one entry per CDR3 protein. The table lists over 600,000 distinct CDR3 sequences, around 17% of them singletons, with under 20% in the top ten. The sample comprised blood, either unsorted or a sorted T cell fraction (not recorded which). These receptors came from a male donor with ankylosing spondylitis. CDR3s include the opening cysteine and the closing phenylalanine or tryptophan. Each record gives: J gene, V gene, clone size, D gene, CDR3 protein, CDR3 DNA. D genes are given only for firm matches. The size entry is marked missing in some rows and otherwise reads once, few, many or a size class.

j_gene: TRBJ1-5
v_gene: TRBV25-1
abundance: .
d_gene: .
CDR3aa: CANPGGGCNQPQHF
CDR3nt: TGTGCCAACCCTGGTGGGGGATGCAATCAGCCCCAGCATTTT

j_gene: TRBJ1-1
v_gene: TRBV18
abundance: few
d_gene: .
CDR3aa: CASSPLPLGGSNTEAFF
CDR3nt: TGTGCCAGCTCACCACTTCCCTTGGGGGGGTCCAACACTGAAGCTTTCTTT

j_gene: TRBJ2-3
v_gene: TRBV20-1
abundance: .
d_gene: .
CDR3aa: CSAPLGDTQYF
CDR3nt: TGCAGTGCTCCGCTTGGGGATACGCAGTATTTT

j_gene: TRBJ2-7
v_gene: TRBV11-2
abundance: .
d_gene: TRBD2
CDR3aa: CASSPDGLAGVPHEQYF
CDR3nt: TGTGCCAGCAGCCCCGACGGACTAGCGGGAGTTCCCCACGAGCAGTACTTC

j_gene: TRBJ1-1
v_gene: TRBV12-3/TRBV12-4
abundance: .
d_gene: .
CDR3aa: CASSFSDRNTEAFF
CDR3nt: TGTGCCAGCAGTTTCTCCGACAGGAACACTGAAGCTTTCTTT

j_gene: TRBJ2-7
v_gene: TRBV20-1
abundance: many
d_gene: TRBD2
CDR3aa: CSAPSWGSGKLGQYF
CDR3nt: TGCAGTGCCCCCTCGTGGGGTAGCGGGAAGTTAGGGCAGTACTTC

j_gene: TRBJ2-4
v_gene: TRBV29-1
abundance: few
d_gene: TRBD2
CDR3aa: CSAGLAGFIQYF
CDR3nt: TGCAGCGCGGGACTAGCGGGGTTCATTCAGTACTTC

j_gene: TRBJ2-1
v_gene: TRBV27
abundance: few
d_gene: .
CDR3aa: CASTRRNEQFF
CDR3nt: TGTGCCAGCACCCGTCGAAATGAGCAGTTCTTC

j_gene: TRBJ1-5
v_gene: TRBV5-1
abundance: .
d_gene: .
CDR3aa: CASSLRPGTNQPQHF
CDR3nt: TGCGCCAGCAGCTTGCGCCCAGGGACCAATCAGCCCCAGCATTTT

j_gene: TRBJ2-7
v_gene: TRBV20-1
abundance: .
d_gene: TRBD1
CDR3aa: CSAIGTGVSYEQYF
CDR3nt: TGCAGTGCTATTGGGACAGGGGTTTCCTACGAGCAGTACTTC

j_gene: TRBJ1-6
v_gene: TRBV20-1
abundance: .
d_gene: .
CDR3aa: CSAKTTYNSPLHF
CDR3nt: TGCAGTGCTAAGACAACCTATAATTCACCCCTCCACTTT

j_gene: TRBJ2-5
v_gene: TRBV5-5
abundance: .
d_gene: TRBD2
CDR3aa: CASSPRWGGETQYF
CDR3nt: TGTGCCAGCAGCCCCCGGTGGGGGGGGGAGACCCAGTACTTC

j_gene: TRBJ1-2
v_gene: TRBV30
abundance: .
d_gene: .
CDR3aa: CAWSVQTFYGYTF
CDR3nt: TGTGCCTGGAGTGTACAAACCTTCTATGGCTACACCTTC

j_gene: TRBJ1-6
v_gene: TRBV20-1
abundance: .
d_gene: TRBD1
CDR3aa: CSAQTGINSPLHF
CDR3nt: TGCAGTGCCCAGACAGGGATTAATTCACCCCTCCACTTT

j_gene: TRBJ1-4
v_gene: TRBV12-3/TRBV12-4
abundance: few
d_gene: .
CDR3aa: CASTLGAGYNEKLFF
CDR3nt: TGTGCCAGCACTCTGGGGGCAGGGTATAATGAAAAACTGTTTTTT

j_gene: TRBJ2-7
v_gene: TRBV9
abundance: .
d_gene: TRBD2
CDR3aa: CASSEAGGPSYEQYF
CDR3nt: TGTGCCAGCAGCGAAGCGGGAGGACCCTCCTACGAGCAGTACTTC

j_gene: TRBJ1-2
v_gene: TRBV27
abundance: .
d_gene: .
CDR3aa: CASSYGANIGYTF
CDR3nt: TGTGCCAGCAGTTATGGGGCAAACATTGGCTACACCTTC

j_gene: TRBJ2-7
v_gene: TRBV20-1
abundance: .
d_gene: TRBD2
CDR3aa: CSARDPLLAGVRGYEQYF
CDR3nt: TGCAGTGCTAGAGATCCCCTGCTAGCGGGGGTCAGGGGCTACGAGCAGTACTTC

j_gene: TRBJ2-7
v_gene: TRBV28
abundance: .
d_gene: TRBD1
CDR3aa: CASSHRGAPYEQYF
CDR3nt: TGTGCCAGCAGTCACAGGGGTGCCCCCTACGAGCAGTACTTC

j_gene: TRBJ2-7
v_gene: TRBV11-2
abundance: few
d_gene: TRBD2
CDR3aa: CASSLRTSLRSYEQYF
CDR3nt: TGTGCCAGCAGCCTCCGGACTAGCCTCCGCTCCTACGAGCAGTACTTC

j_gene: TRBJ1-5
v_gene: TRBV20-1
abundance: .
d_gene: TRBD1
CDR3aa: CSAQGGGGRSNQPQHF
CDR3nt: TGCAGTGCTCAGGGGGGAGGGGGCCGGAGCAATCAGCCCCAGCATTTT

j_gene: TRBJ2-2
v_gene: TRBV24-1
abundance: many
d_gene: TRBD2
CDR3aa: CATSETGGAGELFF
CDR3nt: TGTGCCACCAGTGAGACGGGAGGGGCCGGGGAGCTGTTTTTT

j_gene: TRBJ1-4
v_gene: TRBV9
abundance: few
d_gene: .
CDR3aa: CASSVDPGDEKLFF
CDR3nt: TGTGCCAGCAGCGTAGACCCAGGAGATGAAAAACTGTTTTTT

j_gene: TRBJ1-2
v_gene: TRBV20-1
abundance: .
d_gene: .
CDR3aa: CSASSQRNYGYTF
CDR3nt: TGCAGTGCTAGTTCGCAGAGGAACTATGGCTACACCTTC

j_gene: TRBJ2-1
v_gene: TRBV23-1
abundance: .
d_gene: .
CDR3aa: CASSNGQKTLPVNNEQFF
CDR3nt: TGCGCCAGCAGTAACGGACAGAAGACCCTCCCAGTCAACAATGAGCAGTTCTTC

j_gene: TRBJ1-2
v_gene: TRBV29-1
abundance: .
d_gene: TRBD1
CDR3aa: CSVGQPTIYGYTF
CDR3nt: TGCAGCGTGGGACAGCCGACTATCTATGGCTACACCTTC